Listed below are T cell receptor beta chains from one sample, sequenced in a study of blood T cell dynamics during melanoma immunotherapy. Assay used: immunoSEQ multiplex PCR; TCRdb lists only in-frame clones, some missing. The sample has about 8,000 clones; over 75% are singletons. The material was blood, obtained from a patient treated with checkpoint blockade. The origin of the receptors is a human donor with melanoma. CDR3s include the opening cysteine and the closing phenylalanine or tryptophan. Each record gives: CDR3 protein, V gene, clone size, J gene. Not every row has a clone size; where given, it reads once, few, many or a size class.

CDR3: CASSRQGSGKLFF
V: TRBV19
size: few
J: TRBJ1-4

CDR3: CASSQVAGRDGELFF
V: TRBV5-5
size: once
J: TRBJ2-2

CDR3: CASSLQGTNTEAFF
V: TRBV5-1
size: -
J: TRBJ1-1

CDR3: CASSWGVEAGELFF
V: TRBV7-2
size: -
J: TRBJ2-2

CDR3: CASSGDGYEQYF
V: TRBV7-9
size: -
J: TRBJ2-7

CDR3: CASSAGRGSYEQYF
V: TRBV2
size: few
J: TRBJ2-7

CDR3: CASSEGANYGYTF
V: TRBV18
size: -
J: TRBJ1-2

CDR3: CASSVQGARYGYTF
V: TRBV2
size: -
J: TRBJ1-2

CDR3: CASSLQGAWEAFF
V: TRBV6-1
size: -
J: TRBJ1-1

CDR3: CASSPNEIDMNTEAFF
V: TRBV18
size: -
J: TRBJ1-1

CDR3: CASPRGNSIYF
V: TRBV18
size: -
J: TRBJ1-3

CDR3: CASSLLTSGRPYEQYF
V: TRBV7-2
size: -
J: TRBJ2-7

CDR3: CATSGGYGYTF
V: TRBV15
size: -
J: TRBJ1-2

CDR3: CASSIGTGGWQPQHF
V: TRBV19
size: few
J: TRBJ1-5

CDR3: CASNSPYLNTEAFF
V: TRBV27
size: -
J: TRBJ1-1

CDR3: CASSYRDSYEQYF
V: TRBV6-9
size: few
J: TRBJ2-7

CDR3: CASSQGEGAYYGYTF
V: TRBV4-1
size: few
J: TRBJ1-2

CDR3: CASSLGQDVGYTF
V: TRBV7-8
size: -
J: TRBJ1-2

CDR3: CASSLEGAAIYYGYTF
V: TRBV7-8
size: -
J: TRBJ1-2

CDR3: CASSAHRGNTEAFF
V: TRBV21-1
size: once
J: TRBJ1-1